One and the same sample provided the 25 T cell receptor beta chains below, sequenced in a study of blood T cell repertoires in COVID-19. Profiling relied on immunoSEQ multiplex PCR, and the TCRdb table lists in-frame clones only, not all of them. This sample has 300,000 or so clones; 90% occur once, and the top ten carry 1.1%. Specimen: PBMCs or T cells enriched from blood (not recorded which). These receptors all stem from a woman in her 30s who had recovered from COVID-19.

The chain uses TRBV7-2 and TRBJ2-7; 14 positions match TRBD2. The germline V gene encodes CDR1 SGHTA and CDR2 FQGNSA. This CDR3 region has 18 residues. V trimming: 5 bases; J trimming: 2 bases; junction bases outside the gene matches: 11. DNA for the CDR3: TGTGCCAGCAGCCTTGTCCCGGGACTAGCGGGAGAGACCTACGAGCAGTACTTC. It encodes CASSLVPGLAGETYEQYF.

The V and J genes are TRBV27 and TRBJ1-1, with no clear D. Germline CDR1 and CDR2: MNHEY and SMNVEV (reference sequence). With 3 bases removed from V and 2 bases from J, the gap between germline ends came to 7 bases. There are 13 residues in the CDR3. CDR3: CASSFFGNTEAFF. CDR3 in DNA: TGTGCCAGCAGTTTTTTCGGTAACACTGAAGCTTTCTTT.

The rearrangement links TRBV5-4 to TRBJ2-1; 10 bases line up with TRBD2. The length of the CDR3 is 17 residues. V was clipped by 2 bases and J by 4 bases; unmatched bases: 9. Looked up from germline, CDR1 is SGHNT and CDR2 is YYREEE (reference sequence). CDR3 amino acids: CASSFPPLAGVYNEQFF. CDR3 coding DNA: TGTGCCAGCAGCTTCCCACCGCTAGCGGGAGTATACAATGAGCAGTTCTTC.

The chain carries TRBV7-3 and TRBJ2-1, with unresolved D. The CDR3 length is 14 residues. Germline V lookup: CDR1 SGHTA, CDR2 FQGTGA. Trimming pared 5 bases from V and 1 base from J, leaving 9 bases between. The CDR3 sequence: CASSPFLSYNEQFF. The CDR3, as DNA: TGTGCCAGCAGCCCCTTTTTGTCCTACAATGAGCAGTTCTTC.

The V call is TRBV29-1, the J call TRBJ1-3, with 7 bases identical to TRBD1. Looked up from germline, CDR1 is SQVTM and CDR2 is ANQGSEA. This CDR3 comprises 12 residues. Germline trimming cut 6 bases from V and 2 bases from J; bases unmatched to any gene: 1. This chain's CDR3 is CSVGQTGNTIYF. As DNA, the CDR3 is TGCAGCGTGGGACAGACTGGAAACACCATATATTTT.

The J gene is TRBJ1-4, the V gene TRBV5-5; tentative D call: TRBD1 (5 bases). In germline, CDR1 is SGHKS, CDR2 YYEKEE (reference sequence). This CDR3 comprises 15 residues. The V end lost 0 bases, the J end lost 4 bases, and 10 bases lay between the germline ends. The CDR3 sequence is CASSLAQGVNEKLFF. CDR3 sequence (DNA): TGTGCCAGCAGCTTGGCGCAGGGCGTTAATGAAAAACTGTTTTTT.

This rearrangement joins TRBV7-3 to TRBJ2-2; the D gene is possibly TRBD2 (5 bases). The CDR3 contains 14 residues. V lost 5 bases and J lost 0, with 7 bases in between. In germline, CDR1 is SGHTA, CDR2 FQGTGA. The CDR3 DNA reads TGTGCCAGCAGCCGGGATGCGAACACCGGGGAGCTGTTTTTT. This translates into CASSRDANTGELFF. The full variable domain, completed using reference TRBV7-3 and TRBJ2-2, is GAGVSQTPSNKVTEKGKYVELRCDPISGHTALYWYRQSLGQGPEFLIYFQGTGAADDSGLPNDRFFAVRPEGSVSTLKIQRTERGDSAVYLCASSRDANTGELFFGEGSRLTVL.

V usage is TRBV6-5 and J usage is TRBJ2-1, with TRBD1 matching 7 bases. Germline V gives CDR1 MNHEY, CDR2 SVGAGI. The CDR3 has 12 residues. V dropped 6 bases and J dropped 7; count of bases not matched to a gene: 3. The CDR3 DNA reads as TGTGCCAGCAGCGGGACAGTTAATGAGCAGTTCTTC. It is translated as CASSGTVNEQFF.

V and J are TRBV18 and TRBJ1-1; 8 bases match TRBD1. The CDR3 runs to 14 residues. V lost 4 bases to trimming and J lost 4 bases; unmatched junction nucleotides: 5. The germline gives CDR1 KGHSH, CDR2 LQKENI. CDR3 DNA sequence: TGTGCCAGCTCACGTACAGGGGGGGGCACTGAAGCTTTCTTT. It is translated as CASSRTGGGTEAFF.

CDR3 bases: TGCGCCAGCAGCTCCGTCAAGGGGGTCAAAGAGACCCAGTACTTC. Translated: CASSSVKGVKETQYF. This rearrangement joins TRBV5-1 to TRBJ2-5, with a tentative D call TRBD1 (6 bases). Germline values: CDR1 SGHRS, CDR2 YFSETQ. This CDR3 has 15 residues. V lost 3 bases to trimming and J lost 3 bases, with 15 bases between them. Full variable domain (outside the CDR3, taken from reference TRBV5-1 and TRBJ2-5): KAGVTQTPRYLIKTRGQQVTLSCSPISGHRSVSWYQQTPGQGLQFLFEYFSETQRNKGNFPGRFSGRQFSNSRSEMNVSTLELGDSALYLCASSSVKGVKETQYFGPGTRLLVL.

V gene TRBV28 combines with J gene TRBJ2-2, with a possible D match to TRBD2 (5 bases). The CDR3 has 13 residues. Looked up from germline, CDR1 is MDHEN and CDR2 is SYDVKM. V was cut by 6 bases and J by 2 bases, with 7 bases left in between. The CDR3 loop reads CASRDFNTGELFF. The CDR3 coding sequence is TGTGCCAGCAGGGACTTTAACACCGGGGAGCTGTTTTTT.

DNA for the CDR3: TGTGCCAGCAGCTTATGGGGGGGAGCGTCTTACAATGAGCAGTTCTTC. It specifies CASSLWGGASYNEQFF. The chain employs TRBV7-3 and TRBJ2-1; 7 bases line up with TRBD2. Germline CDR1 reads SGHTA; CDR2 reads FQGTGA. Unmatched junction bases numbered 8, after V lost 2 bases and J lost 4 bases. The CDR3 extends over 16 amino acids.

The J gene is TRBJ2-1, the V gene TRBV4-3; 12 bases agree with TRBD1. This CDR3 region has 17 residues. Per the germline V gene, CDR1 is LGHNA and CDR2 is YSLEER. Trimming at V came to 2 bases and at J to 15 bases, leaving 17 bases not matched to a gene. The CDR3 is CASSQPGGTGGPSSLFF. CDR3 DNA sequence: TGCGCCAGCAGCCAACCCGGTGGGACAGGGGGCCCAAGCTCCTTGTTCTTC.

Here the CDR3 DNA reads TGTGCCAGCAGCTTGGGTCCAGAGGAGTACTTC. Its translation: CASSLGPEEYF. The rearrangement links TRBV5-6 to TRBJ2-7; D remains ambiguous. The germline V and J ends were trimmed by 0 bases and 11 bases, with 9 bases remaining between them. CDR1 and CDR2 (germline): SGHDT, YYEEEE. This CDR3 has 11 amino acids.

The CDR3 is CSVETGRRDEQFF. CDR3 DNA sequence: TGCAGCGTTGAAACAGGGCGCAGGGATGAGCAGTTCTTC. This rearrangement joins TRBV29-1 to TRBJ2-1; TRBD1 is a possible D gene (6 bases). The CDR3 has 13 amino acids. Trimming shortened V by 2 bases and J by 8 bases, and 13 bases separated the two germline ends. From germline, CDR1 is SQVTM and CDR2 ANQGSEA.

V usage is TRBV25-1 and J usage is TRBJ1-1; D is unresolved. Trimming shortened V by 4 bases and J by 2 bases, and 8 bases separated the two germline ends. Germline V gene sequence: CDR1 MGHDK, CDR2 SYGVNS. The CDR3 extends over 13 amino acids. The CDR3 sequence is CASSVAGNTEAFF. The CDR3 DNA sequence: TGTGCCAGCAGTGTGGCAGGTAACACTGAAGCTTTCTTT.

The chain carries TRBV2 and TRBJ2-3, with 8 bases aligning to TRBD2. The V segment lost 5 bases and the J segment 2 bases; nucleotides outside the gene matches: 9. This CDR3 has 16 amino acids. Germline lookup yields CDR1 SNHLY and CDR2 FYNNEI. The CDR3 DNA reads TGTGCCAGCAGTAGGACACTAGCGGATAACACAGATACGCAGTATTTT. This translates into CASSRTLADNTDTQYF.

V is TRBV28 and J is TRBJ2-7; D gene ambiguous. The germline V and J ends were trimmed by 7 bases and 3 bases, with 10 bases remaining between them. The CDR3 is 12 amino acids. CDR1 and CDR2 (germline): MDHEN, SYDVKM. The CDR3 sequence: CASTPAGYEQYF. The CDR3 DNA reads as TGTGCCAGCACCCCCGCCGGCTACGAGCAGTACTTC. Drawing the rest from reference TRBV28 and TRBJ2-7, the complete variable domain is DVKVTQSSRYLVKRTGEKVFLECVQDMDHENMFWYRQDPGLGLRLIYFSYDVKMKEKGDIPEGYSVSREKKERFSLILESASTNQTSMYLCASTPAGYEQYFGPGTRLTVT.

The chain uses TRBV19 and TRBJ2-5; 10 bases map to TRBD2. The V gene's germline CDR1 is LNHDA and CDR2 SQIVND (reference sequence). The CDR3 has 14 residues. Trimming cost V 5 bases and J 6 bases; bases outside gene matches: 6. CDR3 nucleotides: TGTGCCAGTAGTGCAGGGACTAGCGAGCAGACCCAGTACTTC. Protein sequence: CASSAGTSEQTQYF.

This sequence joins TRBV7-2 and TRBJ2-5; D possibly corresponds to TRBD1 (6 bases). V was cut by 7 bases and J by 5 bases, with 14 bases left in between. The germline CDR1 and CDR2 sequences are SGHTA and FQGNSA. The CDR3 is made up of 13 amino acids. The CDR3 DNA is TGTGCCAGCAACAAACAGGGAAAGGAGACCCAGTACTTC. Protein: CASNKQGKETQYF.

The chain joins TRBV9 to TRBJ1-5, with 7 bases fitting TRBD1. This CDR3 is 14 amino acids long. With 0 bases clipped from V and 6 bases from J, the junction kept 3 bases outside the gene matches. Germline V lookup: CDR1 SGDLS, CDR2 YYNGEE. This chain's CDR3 is CASSVGTGIQPQHF. In nucleotides, the CDR3 is TGTGCCAGCAGCGTAGGGACAGGTATTCAGCCCCAGCATTTT.

In its sample, this clone was seen once. The V call is TRBV19, the J call TRBJ2-5; 11 bases map to TRBD2. The CDR3 is 15 amino acids. CDR1 and CDR2 (germline): LNHDA, SQIVND (reference sequence). Trimming cost V 3 bases and J 5 bases; bases outside gene matches: 5. CDR3 sequence reads: CASSMGSGRAETQYF. The CDR3 DNA sequence: TGTGCCAGTAGTATGGGTAGCGGGAGGGCGGAGACCCAGTACTTC. The whole variable domain, filled in from reference TRBV19 and TRBJ2-5, reads DGGITQSPKYLFRKEGQNVTLSCEQNLNHDAMYWYRQDPGQGLRLIYYSQIVNDFQKGDIAEGYSVSREKKESFPLTVTSAQKNPTAFYLCASSMGSGRAETQYFGPGTRLLVL.

This sequence joins TRBV11-2 and TRBJ2-7, with 12 bases lining up with TRBD2. Germline trimming cut 6 bases from V and 12 bases from J; bases unmatched to any gene: 12. Germline V CDR1 and CDR2: SGHAT, FQNNGV. This CDR3 contains 14 residues. As DNA, the CDR3 is TGTGCCAGCAGACCTAGCGGGGCTAGCGGGAGGGTGTACTTC. Residues: CASRPSGASGRVYF.

This clone was seen only a few times. This rearrangement joins TRBV10-2 to TRBJ1-2; D is perhaps TRBD1 (5 bases). V was trimmed by 3 bases and J by 1 base, leaving 9 bases between them. The CDR3 extends over 14 amino acids. Per germline, CDR1 WSHSY and CDR2 SAAADI. CDR3 sequence reads: CASSDGAFNYGYTF. In DNA, the CDR3 is TGCGCCAGCAGTGATGGGGCCTTTAACTATGGCTACACCTTC.

With regard to this clone: Different DNA sequences within this sample yield the same CDR3. V and J are TRBV27 and TRBJ1-1; no firm D call. From germline, CDR1 is MNHEY and CDR2 SMNVEV (reference sequence). This CDR3 has 13 amino acids. V shed 6 bases and J shed 1 base, with 9 bases lying between them. The CDR3 DNA reads as TGTGCCAGCAGCTGGACTGGGAACACTGAAGCTTTCTTT. Its protein product is CASSWTGNTEAFF.